This TCR beta chain was profiled in a study of human T cells and chemical hapten exposure. The overall study: Throughout the approximately 25-week study, diphenylcyclopropenone was applied weekly to the patients' scalps.

This CDR3 spans 14 amino acids. V dropped 6 bases and J dropped 8; count of bases not matched to a gene: 14. From germline, CDR1 is SQVTM and CDR2 ANQGSEA. Many counts were recorded for this clonotype. Antigen: not known. TCRdb recomputed calls from the RACE reads with MiXCR, one row per CDR3 protein. This sample has approximately 50,000 distinct CDR3 sequences, with over 9.5% found just once. General study points: Relative to controls, expanded TCRs formed significantly more large CDR3 similarity clusters. Those TCRs sitting above 1 in 1000 frequency stayed the same with DPC sensitization.

As to time point: patch test 3, about 24 weeks after DPC sensitization. Treatment meaning: therapeutic diphenylcyclopropenone sensitization with weekly scalp DPC. Total RNA came from unfractionated whole blood. The source is a woman aged 35 to 49 with alopecia areata. Some clones in this sample may be carry-over from other donors' samples. This sequence joins TRBV29-1 and TRBJ1-2, with 8 nucleotides matching TRBD1. The sample here was whole blood, taken in connection with sensitization to the hapten diphenylcyclopropenone (DPC). In DNA form, the CDR3 reads TGCAGCGTCAAACTCTGGACAGGGAAGGTCGGCTACACCTTC. This encodes CSVKLWTGKVGYTF.